These 23 T cell receptor beta chains share one sample of origin, sequenced in a study of blood T cells in healthy people across ages (dated by TCRdb to between 2014 and 2017). Receptors were amplified or captured by 5' RACE. Sequenced on an Illumina HiSeq 2500. The second PCR ran for about 6 to 11 cycles and used a J-beta primer mix along with a sample-barcoded 5' primer. TCRdb trimmed the raw reads at Q25, called clones with MiXCR and kept productive beta chains. Each CDR3 protein gets just one entry, which takes the most common genes and DNA from the rows behind it. The sample table contains roughly 2 million distinct CDR3 sequences; only one count was recorded for around half of them. The ten most abundant clones make up over 2% of the sample. Sequenced sample: blood. These receptors came from a middle-aged woman in good health.

This chain uses TRBV7-9 with TRBJ2-3; TRBD2 is a possible D gene (7 bases). The germline V gene encodes CDR1 SEHNR and CDR2 FQNEAQ (reference sequence). The germline V and J ends were trimmed by 5 bases and 4 bases, with 16 bases remaining between them. The CDR3 has 15 residues. The DNA of the CDR3 is TGTGCCAGCAGCAGGACGGGGGGCGAGTCAGATACGCAGTATTTT. Residues: CASSRTGGESDTQYF.

This clonotype showed up just a few times. This CDR3 is CSPYRDNEQFF. The DNA of the CDR3 is TGCAGCCCATACAGGGATAATGAGCAGTTCTTC. V usage is TRBV20-1 and J usage is TRBJ2-1; TRBD1 is a possible D gene (6 bases). The germline V gene encodes CDR1 DFQATT and CDR2 SNEGSKA (reference sequence). CDR3 length equals 11 residues.

This clonotype turned up a few times. The J gene is TRBJ1-2, the V gene TRBV20-1; D is unresolved. Germline CDR1 reads DFQATT; CDR2 reads SNEGSKA (reference sequence). The CDR3 sequence is 12 residues long. V lost 3 bases to trimming and J lost 4 bases, with 9 bases between them. CDR3 residues: CSARSAGYGYTF. Here the CDR3 DNA reads TGCAGTGCTAGGAGTGCGGGCTATGGCTACACCTTC.

The gene calls are TRBV6-2 or TRBV6-3 and TRBJ2-1; 10 nucleotides match TRBD2. V shed 6 bases, J shed 6 bases, and the junction held 5 bases outside the gene matches. In germline, CDR1 is MNHEY, CDR2 SVGEGT. There are 14 residues in the CDR3. CDR3: CASSSGGVVNEQFF. For the CDR3, the DNA is TGTGCCAGCAGCAGCGGGGGGGTTGTCAATGAGCAGTTCTTC.

The CDR3 DNA reads as TGTGCCAGCAGCGGGGTTTTTACGGATGAGCAGTTCTTC. The encoded protein is CASSGVFTDEQFF. This chain joins TRBV5-5 and TRBJ2-1; D unresolved. The CDR3 runs to 13 residues. The germline CDR1 and CDR2 sequences are SGHKS and YYEKEE (reference sequence). Between the trimmed V and J ends, which lost 4 bases and 8 bases, there was a span of 13 bases.

On this clonotype: At one end the junction does not follow the germline gene, possibly because of a read error. The genes are TRBV12-3 or TRBV12-4 and TRBJ1-4, with 8 positions matching TRBD1. CDR3 size: 15 residues. CDR3 amino acids: CASSYGTGKNENLFF. CDR3 nucleotides: TGTGCCAGCAGCTACGGGACAGGAAAAAATGAAAACCTGTTTTTT.

This chain joins TRBV10-3 and TRBJ2-7; possible D gene TRBD2, 5 bases. Germline values: CDR1 ENHRY, CDR2 SYGVKD. The CDR3 length is 13 residues. The V end was cut by 6 bases, the J end by 7 bases, with 16 bases between. CDR3 amino acids: CAISQGRAEEQYF. CDR3 DNA: TGTGCCATCAGCCAAGGGCGGGCAGAAGAGCAGTACTTC.

The chain uses TRBV20-1 and TRBJ1-1; D is uncertain. This CDR3 spans 13 amino acids. Between the trimmed V and J ends, which lost 2 bases and 4 bases, there was a span of 11 bases. Germline-derived CDR1 and CDR2 are DFQATT and SNEGSKA (reference sequence). CDR3: CSARLPTGTEAFF. CDR3 bases: TGCAGTGCTAGACTACCTACGGGCACTGAAGCTTTCTTT.

The V call is TRBV2, the J call TRBJ2-1; possibly TRBD1 or TRBD2 for D (5 bases each). Germline V lookup: CDR1 SNHLY, CDR2 FYNNEI. The CDR3 extends over 15 amino acids. V shed 2 bases and J shed 2 bases, with 10 bases lying between them. Here the CDR3 DNA reads TGTGCCAGCAGTGAATTGAGAGGGGCCTACAATGAGCAGTTCTTC. It codes for CASSELRGAYNEQFF.

The rearrangement joins TRBV7-9 to TRBJ1-4; D is undetermined. Germline CDR1 reads SEHNR; CDR2 reads FQNEAQ (reference sequence). Between the trimmed V and J ends, which lost 5 bases and 4 bases, there was a span of 14 bases. The CDR3 is 15 amino acids. The CDR3 sequence: CASSRGGQSNEKLFF. DNA for the CDR3: TGTGCCAGCAGCAGAGGTGGGCAGAGTAATGAAAAACTGTTTTTT.

The rearrangement joins TRBV28 to TRBJ2-1; D possibly matches TRBD1 or TRBD2 (6 bases each). CDR1 and CDR2 from the germline V gene are MDHEN and SYDVKM. CDR3 size: 16 residues. V shed 5 bases and J shed 0 bases, with 14 bases lying between them. The CDR3 is CASSGLGGTSYNEQFF. In DNA form, the CDR3 reads TGTGCCAGCAGTGGGCTAGGGGGGACCTCCTACAATGAGCAGTTCTTC.

J is TRBJ1-5 and V is TRBV12-3 or TRBV12-4; D possibly corresponds to TRBD1 (6 bases). Trimming cost V 5 bases and J 9 bases, with 11 bases left between them. CDR3 size: 12 residues. The CDR3 sequence: CASSPGVWPQHF. The CDR3 DNA follows: TGTGCCAGCAGTCCAGGGGTTTGGCCCCAGCATTTT.

This clonotype was observed once. The rearrangement links TRBV4-1 to TRBJ1-4; 8 positions match TRBD1. The CDR3 sequence is 16 residues long. V dropped 4 bases and J dropped 8; count of bases not matched to a gene: 12. The germline gives CDR1 MGHRA, CDR2 YSYEKL. The CDR3 reads CASSPGPGTGGEKLFF. The CDR3 DNA reads as TGCGCCAGCAGCCCGGGACCCGGGACAGGCGGGGAAAAACTGTTTTTT.

CDR3: CSALSSGGSYEQFF. Here the CDR3 DNA reads TGCAGTGCACTCTCTAGCGGGGGCTCCTACGAGCAGTTCTTC. This rearrangement joins TRBV20-1 to TRBJ2-1; TRBD2 matches at 10 bases. Germline CDR1 is DFQATT and CDR2 is SNEGSKA (reference sequence). The CDR3 is 14 residues long. Trimming at V came to 6 bases and at J to 10 bases, leaving 12 bases not matched to a gene.

This clonotype occurred a few times. The J gene is TRBJ2-5, the V gene TRBV7-9; 10 nucleotides agree with TRBD1. From germline, CDR1 is SEHNR and CDR2 FQNEAQ (reference sequence). This CDR3 has 16 amino acids. Losses at the gene ends were 4 bases for V and 0 bases for J; bases not matched to a gene: 5. CDR3 sequence (DNA): TGTGCCAGCAGCTCCGGACAGGGGGGGAACCAAGAGACCCAGTACTTC. Protein product: CASSSGQGGNQETQYF.

The chain links TRBV7-2 to TRBJ2-1, with a tentative D call TRBD2 (6 bases). Germline V gene lookup returns CDR1 SGHTA and CDR2 FQGNSA. This CDR3 has 17 residues. Trimming left V 6 bases short and J 6 bases short, with 24 bases between. CDR3 protein: CASSNRRGSGFSNEQFF. CDR3 sequence (DNA): TGTGCCAGCAGTAATCGGAGGGGCTCAGGGTTTAGCAATGAGCAGTTCTTC.

Concerning this clonotype itself: A much larger clone differs by one base, so this may be a read error. The gene calls are TRBV28 and TRBJ2-1; D unclear. This CDR3 has 11 amino acids. In germline, CDR1 is MDHEN, CDR2 SYDVKM. The CDR3 protein is CASSSQRQQLF. DNA of the CDR3: TGTGCCAGCAGTTCACAGAGGCAGCAGTTATTC.

J is TRBJ2-1 and V is TRBV12-3 or TRBV12-4, with a weak D call TRBD2 (6 bases). The CDR3 totals 15 residues. V shed 8 bases and J shed 3 bases, with 17 bases lying between them. CDR3: CASSLPGTVYNEQFF. The DNA of the CDR3 is TGTGCCAGCTCCCTCCCCGGGACTGTCTACAATGAGCAGTTCTTC.

CDR3 in DNA: TGTGCCAGCAGTCCCGTACAGGGAAGAGGCTATGGCTACACCTTC. It translates to CASSPVQGRGYGYTF. The chain is built from TRBV28 and TRBJ1-2, with a tentative D call TRBD1 (6 bases). The CDR3 runs 15 residues. The germline V and J ends were trimmed by 5 bases and 4 bases, with 17 bases remaining between them. Germline V gene sequence: CDR1 MDHEN, CDR2 SYDVKM.

This clonotype was seen a handful of times. The chain links TRBV29-1 to TRBJ2-7; 9 nucleotides match TRBD1. The CDR3 is made up of 14 amino acids. CDR1 and CDR2 from the germline V gene are SQVTM and ANQGSEA. With 4 bases clipped from V and 5 bases from J, the junction kept 9 bases outside the gene matches. CDR3 in DNA: TGCAGCGTTGTAGCGTCGGGACAGGGCCACGAGCAGTACTTC. Encoded protein: CSVVASGQGHEQYF.

This clonotype was observed a handful of times. The chain recombines TRBV7-2 with TRBJ2-1; 10 nucleotides align to TRBD2. V trimming: 5 bases; J trimming: 7 bases; junction bases outside the gene matches: 11. Germline V gives CDR1 SGHTA, CDR2 FQGNSA. The CDR3 sequence is 16 residues long. The DNA for the CDR3 is TGTGCCAGCAGCCGGGGCATAGCGGGGGGAGATAATGAGCAGTTCTTC. It is translated as CASSRGIAGGDNEQFF.

The J gene is TRBJ2-7, the V gene TRBV28; a possible D gene is TRBD1 (6 bases). The J call could be wrong; TRBJ2-5 is a better fit for the DNA end. The CDR3 is 15 amino acids. In germline, CDR1 is MDHEN, CDR2 SYDVKM. The CDR3, as DNA: TGTGCCAGCAGTTTACCACGGGACATTCTGGAGACCCAGTACTTC. Translated, it gives CASSLPRDILETQYF.

The sample holds many counts of this clonotype. The J gene is TRBJ2-7, the V gene TRBV5-6, with D tentatively TRBD1 or TRBD2 (5 bases each). This CDR3 is 13 amino acids long. Germline-derived CDR1 and CDR2 are SGHDT and YYEEEE. Between the trimmed V and J ends, which lost 5 bases and 2 bases, there was a span of 11 bases. The CDR3 DNA reads TGTGCCAGCAGTCCGGGACGGACCTACGAGCAGTACTTC. Translating it yields CASSPGRTYEQYF.